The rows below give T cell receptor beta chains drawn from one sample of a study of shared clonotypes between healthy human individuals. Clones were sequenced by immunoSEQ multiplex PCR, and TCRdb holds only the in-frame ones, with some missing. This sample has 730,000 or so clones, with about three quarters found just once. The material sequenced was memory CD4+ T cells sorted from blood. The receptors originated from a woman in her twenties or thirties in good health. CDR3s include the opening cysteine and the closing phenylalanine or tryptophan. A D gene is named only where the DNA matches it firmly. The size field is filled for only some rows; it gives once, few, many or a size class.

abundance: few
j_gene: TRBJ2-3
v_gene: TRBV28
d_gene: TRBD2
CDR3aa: CASSLAGGASDTQYF
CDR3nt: TGTGCCAGCAGTTTGGCGGGGGGTGCATCGGATACGCAGTATTTT

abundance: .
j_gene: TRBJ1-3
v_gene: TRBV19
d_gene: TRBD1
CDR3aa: CASSLHQGASGNTIYF
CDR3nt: TGTGCCAGTAGTCTACATCAGGGGGCCTCTGGAAACACCATATATTTT

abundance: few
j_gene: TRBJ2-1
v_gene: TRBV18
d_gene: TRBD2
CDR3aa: CASSPVLAGGRNEQFF
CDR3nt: TGTGCCAGCTCACCAGTTCTAGCGGGAGGGCGTAACGAGCAGTTCTTC

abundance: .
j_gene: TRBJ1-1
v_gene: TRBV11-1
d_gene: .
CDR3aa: CASSFLGTGRNTEAFF
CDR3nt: TGTGCCAGCAGCTTCTTAGGCACCGGGAGAAACACTGAAGCTTTCTTT

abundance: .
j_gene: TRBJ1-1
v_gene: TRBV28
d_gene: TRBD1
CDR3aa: CASSPPRQGLTEAFF
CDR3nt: TGTGCCAGCAGTCCCCCACGACAGGGTCTCACTGAAGCTTTCTTT

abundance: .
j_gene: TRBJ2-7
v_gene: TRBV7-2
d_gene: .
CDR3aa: CASSLDRLAYEQYF
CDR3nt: TGTGCCAGCAGCTTAGATAGGCTAGCCTACGAGCAGTACTTC

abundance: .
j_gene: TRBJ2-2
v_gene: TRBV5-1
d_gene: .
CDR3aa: CASSWGLPNTGELFF
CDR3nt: TGCGCCAGCAGCTGGGGACTTCCGAACACCGGGGAGCTGTTTTTT

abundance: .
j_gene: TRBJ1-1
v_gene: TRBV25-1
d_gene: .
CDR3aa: CASSDFGVEAFF
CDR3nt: TGTGCCAGCAGTGATTTTGGAGTTGAAGCTTTCTTT

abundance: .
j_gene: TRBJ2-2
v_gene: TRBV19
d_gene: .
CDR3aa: CASSKIQITGELFF
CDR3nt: TGTGCCAGTAGTAAGATACAGATCACCGGGGAGCTGTTTTTT

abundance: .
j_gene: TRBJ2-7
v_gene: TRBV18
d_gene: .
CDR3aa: CASSPAAVSSYEQYF
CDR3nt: TGTGCCAGCTCACCAGCGGCAGTCAGCTCCTACGAGCAGTACTTC

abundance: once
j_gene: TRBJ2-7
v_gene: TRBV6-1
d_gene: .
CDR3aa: CASRRGMAYEQYF
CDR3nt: TGTGCCAGCAGACGCGGTATGGCCTACGAGCAGTACTTC

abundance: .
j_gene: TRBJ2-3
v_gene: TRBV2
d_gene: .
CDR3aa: CASRQTTDTQYF
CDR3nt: TGTGCCAGCAGGCAGACGACAGATACGCAGTATTTT

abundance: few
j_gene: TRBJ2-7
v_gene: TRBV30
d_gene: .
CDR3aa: CAWSVQWYTGLSYEQYF
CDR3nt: TGTGCCTGGAGTGTACAGTGGTACACAGGTCTTTCCTACGAGCAGTACTTC

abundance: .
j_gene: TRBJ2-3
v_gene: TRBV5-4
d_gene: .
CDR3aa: CASSAGTDTQYF
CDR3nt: TGTGCCAGCAGCGCCGGGACAGATACGCAGTATTTT

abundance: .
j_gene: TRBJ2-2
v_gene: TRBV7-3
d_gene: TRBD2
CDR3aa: CASSRAPSGGNTGELFF
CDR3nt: TGTGCCAGCAGCCGGGCCCCTAGCGGGGGGAACACCGGGGAGCTGTTTTTT

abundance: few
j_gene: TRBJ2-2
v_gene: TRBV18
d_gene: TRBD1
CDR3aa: CASSQDRGPTGELFF
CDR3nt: TGTGCCAGCTCACAGGACAGGGGCCCTACCGGGGAGCTGTTTTTT

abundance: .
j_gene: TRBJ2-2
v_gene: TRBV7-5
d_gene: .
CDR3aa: CAPGLAGEGELFF
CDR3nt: TGTGCCCCGGGACTAGCGGGAGAGGGGGAGCTGTTTTTT

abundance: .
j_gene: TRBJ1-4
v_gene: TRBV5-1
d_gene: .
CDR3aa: CASSLRGLNEKLFF
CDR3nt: TGCGCCAGCAGCTTGAGAGGCCTTAATGAAAAACTGTTTTTT

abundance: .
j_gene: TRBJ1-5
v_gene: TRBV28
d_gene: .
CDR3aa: CASSLGNSGYSNQPQHF
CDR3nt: TGTGCCAGCAGTTTGGGGAACAGCGGGTATAGCAATCAGCCCCAGCATTTT

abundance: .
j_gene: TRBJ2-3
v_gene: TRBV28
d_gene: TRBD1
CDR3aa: CASSPRTGGRNTQYF
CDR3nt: TGTGCCAGCAGTCCCCGGACAGGGGGTCGAAATACGCAGTATTTT

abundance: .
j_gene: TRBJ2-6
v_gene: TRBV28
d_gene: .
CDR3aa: CASSLTGANVLTF
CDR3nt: TGTGCCAGCAGCCTAACTGGGGCCAACGTCCTGACTTTC

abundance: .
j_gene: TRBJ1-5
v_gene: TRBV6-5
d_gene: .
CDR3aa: CASSRTFGQPQHF
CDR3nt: TGTGCCAGCAGCCGGACTTTTGGTCAGCCCCAGCATTTT

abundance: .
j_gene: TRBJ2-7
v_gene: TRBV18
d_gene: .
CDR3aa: CASSPGTDNEQYF
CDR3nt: TGTGCCAGCTCTCCAGGGACGGACAACGAGCAGTACTTC

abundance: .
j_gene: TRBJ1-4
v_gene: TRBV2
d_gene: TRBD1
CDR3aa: CASTLLTGGLEKLFF
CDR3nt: TGTGCCAGCACCTTGCTGACAGGGGGATTGGAAAAACTGTTTTTT

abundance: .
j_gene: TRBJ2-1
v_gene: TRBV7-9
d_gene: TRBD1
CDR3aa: CASSDTGGDNEQFF
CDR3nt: TGTGCCAGCAGCGATACAGGGGGTGACAATGAGCAGTTCTTC

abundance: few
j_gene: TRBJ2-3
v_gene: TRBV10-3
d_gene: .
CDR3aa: CAINPGDTDTQYF
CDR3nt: TGTGCCATCAACCCTGGAGACACAGATACGCAGTATTTT

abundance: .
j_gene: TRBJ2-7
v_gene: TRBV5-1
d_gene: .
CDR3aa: CASSRDKNYEQYF
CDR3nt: TGCGCCAGCAGCCGGGACAAGAACTACGAGCAGTACTTC

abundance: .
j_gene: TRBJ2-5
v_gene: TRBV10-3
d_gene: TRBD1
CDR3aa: CAISDLGGEETQYF
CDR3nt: TGTGCCATCAGTGATTTAGGGGGCGAAGAGACCCAGTACTTC

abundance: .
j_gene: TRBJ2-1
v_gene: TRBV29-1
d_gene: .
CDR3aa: CSVEDGTRSYNEQFF
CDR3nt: TGCAGCGTTGAAGACGGGACCCGATCCTACAATGAGCAGTTCTTC

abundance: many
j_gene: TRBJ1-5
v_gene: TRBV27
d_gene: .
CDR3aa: CASSFVGQPQHF
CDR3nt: TGTGCCAGCAGTTTTGTGGGTCAGCCCCAGCATTTT

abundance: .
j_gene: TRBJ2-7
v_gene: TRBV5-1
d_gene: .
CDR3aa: CASSSSEGYEQYF
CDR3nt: TGCGCCAGCAGTTCTAGCGAGGGCTACGAGCAGTACTTC

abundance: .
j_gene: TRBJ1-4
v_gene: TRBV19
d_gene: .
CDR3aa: CASSIQSSINEKLFF
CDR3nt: TGTGCCAGTAGTATCCAGTCCTCAATTAATGAAAAACTGTTTTTT

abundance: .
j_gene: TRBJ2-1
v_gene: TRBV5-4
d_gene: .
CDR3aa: CASSLGSSRTYNEQFF
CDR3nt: TGTGCCAGCAGCTTGGGGTCTAGCCGAACCTACAATGAGCAGTTCTTC

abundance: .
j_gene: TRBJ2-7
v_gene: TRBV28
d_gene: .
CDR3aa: CASRWNVVSYEQYF
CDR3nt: TGTGCCAGCAGGTGGAATGTGGTGTCCTACGAGCAGTACTTC

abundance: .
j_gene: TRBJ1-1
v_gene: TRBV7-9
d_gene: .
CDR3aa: CASSLVGIEAFF
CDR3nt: TGTGCCAGCAGCTTAGTTGGAATTGAAGCTTTCTTT

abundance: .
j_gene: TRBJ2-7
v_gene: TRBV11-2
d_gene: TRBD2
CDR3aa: CASSPTSGAYEQYF
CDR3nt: TGTGCCAGCAGCCCGACTAGCGGGGCCTACGAGCAGTACTTC

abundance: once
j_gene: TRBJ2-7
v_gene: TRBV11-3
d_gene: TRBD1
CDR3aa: CASSLRQGSYEQYF
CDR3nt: TGTGCCAGCAGCTTACGACAGGGCTCCTACGAGCAGTACTTC

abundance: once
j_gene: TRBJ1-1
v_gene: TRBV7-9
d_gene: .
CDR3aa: CASSPGAKTEAFF
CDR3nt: TGTGCCAGCAGCCCGGGGGCGAAGACTGAAGCTTTCTTT

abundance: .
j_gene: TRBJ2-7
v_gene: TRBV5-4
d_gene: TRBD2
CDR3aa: CASRRLAGGKFYEQYF
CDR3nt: TGTGCCAGCAGAAGACTAGCGGGAGGAAAATTTTACGAGCAGTACTTC

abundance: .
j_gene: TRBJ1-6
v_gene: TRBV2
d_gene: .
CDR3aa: CASSRRPTGDNSPLHF
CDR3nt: TGTGCCAGCAGTCGGCGACCGACAGGCGATAATTCACCCCTCCACTTT

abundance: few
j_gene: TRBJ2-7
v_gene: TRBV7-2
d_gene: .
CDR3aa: CASSSDISVGREQYF
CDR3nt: TGTGCCAGCAGCTCAGATATTAGCGTGGGAAGGGAGCAGTACTTC

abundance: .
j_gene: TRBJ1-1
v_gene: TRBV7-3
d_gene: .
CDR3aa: CASSATLNTEAFF
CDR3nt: TGTGCCAGCAGCGCAACCCTGAACACTGAAGCTTTCTTT

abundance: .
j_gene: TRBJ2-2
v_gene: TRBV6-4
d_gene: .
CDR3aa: CASSKGMEGGELFF
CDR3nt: TGTGCCAGCAGTAAAGGAATGGAGGGCGGGGAGCTGTTTTTT

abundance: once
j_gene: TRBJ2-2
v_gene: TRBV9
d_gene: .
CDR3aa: CASSGGTGNTNTGELFF
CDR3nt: TGTGCCAGCAGCGGTGGCACCGGGAATACGAACACCGGGGAGCTGTTTTTT